There are many counts of the clone carrying this T cell receptor (beta chain). Antigen specificity is unknown. TCRdb passed the RT-PCR reads through MiXCR, listing each CDR3 protein once. The table records about 480,000 distinct CDR3 sequences, 13% of them present only once. The V gene's germline CDR1 is SGDLS and CDR2 YYNGEE. Trimming cost V 3 bases and J 0 bases; bases outside gene matches: 12. This CDR3 has 18 residues. This entry is derived from a study of response to subunit inactivated influenza vaccine. Whole-study results and caveats: Few additional T cells are recruited per seasonal influenza vaccination, authors suggested.

The sample was PBMCs from blood, taken 45 days after vaccination. The receptor was isolated from a man between 50 and 59 years old who received an inactivated influenza vaccine. V and J are TRBV9 and TRBJ2-4; 7 nucleotides match TRBD2. The CDR3, as DNA: TGTGCCAGCAGCGCACGAGCGGGACTCGATTTAGCCAAAAACATTCAGTACTTC. It translates to CASSARAGLDLAKNIQYF.